The 24 T cell receptor delta chains reported below all come from one sample, sequenced in a study of gamma-delta chains in newborns, infants, children. TCRdb re-called the reads through CATT. The sample records over a thousand delta-chain clones, about 8% being singletons. Sequencing used blood. The receptors were gathered from a child who was a newborn, infant or young child, either healthy, febrile or measles-vaccinated (not recorded which).

Of note for this clone: The protein that TCRdb holds for this DNA derives from a much larger clone and differs from the translated DNA at residue 11, which likely indicates a read error; the protein shown here is translated from the DNA. The chain has TRDV2 and TRDJ1; the match to TRDD3 covers 12 bases. CDR1 is GEAIGNYY and CDR2 is EKD in the germline V gene. Trimming took 3 bases from V and 4 from J; bases not matched to a gene: 8. The CDR3 contains 16 residues. The CDR3 coding sequence is TGTGCCTGTGACGCCTTACTGGGGGATACCATCGATAAACTCATCTTT. Protein product: CACDALLGDTIDKLIF.

As for this clone: The translation of this DNA and the TCRdb protein of a much larger clone differ at residue 15, probably owing to a read error; the protein shown here is translated from the DNA. This sequence joins TRDV2 and TRDJ3, with D possibly matching TRDD3 (5 bases). Germline V gives CDR1 GEAIGNYY, CDR2 EKD. This CDR3 has 17 residues. The CDR3, as DNA: TGTGCCTGTGACACCCTGGGCGACTCCTGGGACACCCGACAGGTGTTTTTC. It codes for CACDTLGDSWDTRQVFF.

The chain recombines TRDV2 with TRDJ2, with a weak D call TRDD3 (6 bases). CDR1 and CDR2 (germline): GEAIGNYY, EKD. The CDR3 consists of 14 residues. The V gene lost 9 bases and the J gene lost 4 bases, with 17 bases spanning the gap. CDR3 in DNA: TGTGCCACCGGAGGGGATCCCTCGACAGCACAACTCTTCTTT. Protein: CATGGDPSTAQLFF.

This clone occurred a few times. A much bigger clone sits one base away, suggesting this may be a read error. V usage is TRDV2 and J usage is TRDJ3; the D gene is possibly TRDD3 (6 bases). Germline V gives CDR1 GEAIGNYY, CDR2 EKD. CDR3 length equals 19 residues. CDR3 loop: CACGTKRTGSSWDTRQMFF. The DNA for the CDR3 is TGTGCCTGTGGCACCAAGCGTACTGGGTCCTCCTGGGACACCCGACAGATGTTTTTC.

For this clone: The protein TCRdb gives is from a much larger clone and does not agree with this DNA's translation at residue 10, likely a read error; the protein shown here comes from the DNA. V usage is TRDV1 and J usage is TRDJ1, with D possibly TRDD2 on 5 matching bases. This CDR3 has 19 amino acids. The V end lost 0 bases, the J end lost 0 bases, and 20 bases lay between the germline ends. Germline lookup yields CDR1 TSWWSYY and CDR2 QGS. CDR3 loop: CALGELLPLRAPYTDKLIF. The CDR3 bases are TGTGCTCTTGGGGAACTCCTACCACTGAGGGCCCCGTACACCGATAAACTCATCTTT.

This clone was picked up a small number of times. One base away lies a much larger clone, so this may be a sequencing read error. The identical CDR3 is also encoded by other nucleotide sequences in the sample. The chain links TRDV2 to TRDJ2; TRDD3 agrees at 9 bases. The CDR3 length is 15 residues. CDR1 GEAIGNYY and CDR2 EKD come from the germline V gene. Here the CDR3 DNA reads TGTGCCTGTGACACGCTGGGGGATTTGACAGCGCAACTCTTCTTT. This translates into CACDTLGDLTAQLFF.

In this sample, this clone turned up a few times. This likely came from a read error, as a far larger clone is one base away. Other nucleotide sequences in the sample specify the same CDR3. The chain employs TRDV2 and TRDJ1; 8 positions agree with TRDD3. CDR1 is GEAIGNYY, CDR2 EKD, per germline. This CDR3 is 16 amino acids long. The ends lost 6 bases at V and 0 bases at J; junction bases unmatched: 11. The DNA for the CDR3 is TGTGCCTGTTCTGTACTGGGGGCCCCTTACACCGATAAACTCATCTTT. This gives the protein CACSVLGAPYTDKLIF.

This clone ranks as large. The same CDR3 can be traced to other DNA sequences in this sample. The chain couples TRDV2 to TRDJ3; 7 positions match TRDD3. V trimming: 0 bases; J trimming: 0 bases; junction bases outside the gene matches: 1. The CDR3 has 17 residues. From germline, CDR1 is GEAIGNYY and CDR2 EKD. CDR3 region: CACDTLGASWDTRQMFF. The DNA for the CDR3 is TGTGCCTGTGACACCCTGGGGGCCTCCTGGGACACCCGACAGATGTTTTTC.

For this clone: TCRdb's entry gives the protein of a much larger clone, which mismatches this DNA's translation at residue 8, likely from a read error; the protein reported here is translated from the DNA. The chain uses TRDV2 and TRDJ1, with 7 bases lining up with TRDD3. Germline lookup yields CDR1 GEAIGNYY and CDR2 EKD. The CDR3 loop spans 16 amino acids. Trimming removed 3 bases from V and 1 base from J; junction bases left unmatched: 10. The CDR3 region is CACDALLRDTTDKLIF. CDR3 coding DNA: TGTGCCTGTGACGCCTTACTGAGGGATACCACCGATAAACTCATCTTT.

On this clone: TCRdb has a much larger clone's protein, which differs at residue 9 from the translation of this DNA, likely because of a read error; what is shown is the protein translated from the DNA. The gene calls are TRDV2 and TRDJ3; 9 bases map to TRDD3. Germline assignment: CDR1 GEAIGNYY and CDR2 EKD. The CDR3 runs 17 residues. The junction had 1 base not matched to a gene; V was cut back by 0 bases and J by 2 bases. The CDR3 DNA reads as TGTGCCTGTGACACCCTGGGGGATGCCTGGGACACCCGACAGATGTTTTTC. Translating it yields CACDTLGDAWDTRQMFF.

This clone was detected a few times. TCRdb's protein for this DNA is that of a much larger clone and differs from the translation at residue 12, likely a read error; the protein shown is the DNA translation. The chain is built from TRDV2 and TRDJ1; 13 bases line up with TRDD3. V gave up 3 bases and J gave up 2 bases; unmatched junction bases: 11. CDR3 length: 18 residues. Looked up from germline, CDR1 is GEAIGNYY and CDR2 is EKD. This chain's CDR3 is CACDSRYWGIRTTDKLIF. In DNA form, the CDR3 reads TGTGCCTGTGACTCCCGTTACTGGGGGATACGGACGACCGATAAACTCATCTTT.

This clone was recorded a few times. The protein recorded in TCRdb matches a much larger clone and deviates from this DNA's translation at residue 15, suggesting a read error; the protein here is obtained by translating the DNA. The chain has TRDV2 and TRDJ2, with 10 bases lining up with TRDD3. Germline values: CDR1 GEAIGNYY, CDR2 EKD. The CDR3 is made up of 18 amino acids. CDR3 sequence: CACDTVLGDPSLTAHLFF. CDR3 nucleotide sequence: TGTGCCTGTGACACCGTACTGGGGGATCCCTCTTTGACAGCACATCTCTTCTTT.

This clone showed up just a few times. With only one base between it and a far larger clone, this is likely a read error. Additional DNA sequences in this sample encode the identical CDR3. V usage is TRDV2 and J usage is TRDJ1; TRDD3 matches at 9 bases. In germline, CDR1 is GEAIGNYY, CDR2 EKD. The CDR3 covers 19 residues. V shed 7 bases, J shed 2 bases, and the junction held 22 bases outside the gene matches. CDR3 sequence: CACDGLEGDTTRRTDKLIF. CDR3 DNA sequence: TGTGCCTGCGACGGCTTAGAGGGGGATACCACCCGTAGGACCGATAAACTCATCTTT.

This clone came up a few times. A far larger clone differs by one base, so this is likely a read error. The sample carries other DNA sequences with the same CDR3. The chain uses TRDV2 and TRDJ1, with 7 bases that match TRDD3. CDR1 is GEAIGNYY, CDR2 EKD, per germline. The CDR3 loop spans 14 amino acids. The CDR3 is CACDTGGYTDKLIF. The CDR3 DNA reads as TGCGCCTGTGACACCGGGGGATACACCGATAAACTCATCTTT.

The V call is TRDV1, the J call TRDJ1; 10 nucleotides agree with TRDD3. CDR1 TSWWSYY and CDR2 QGS come from the germline V gene. The J segment lost 1 base and the V segment lost 1 base, leaving 21 bases of the junction unmatched. The CDR3 sequence is 22 residues long. CDR3 loop: CALGEQFLLELGDYILTDKLIF. The CDR3 nucleotides read TGTGCTCTTGGGGAACAATTCCTACTAGAACTGGGGGATTACATACTCACCGATAAACTCATCTTT.

As regards this clone: A read error likely explains why the TCRdb protein, taken from a much larger clone, differs from this DNA's translation at residue 15; the protein shown is translated from the DNA. The genes are TRDV3 and TRDJ1, with TRDD3 matching 10 bases. CDR3 length: 17 residues. Germline V gives CDR1 TVYSNPD, CDR2 GDNSRS (reference sequence). The CDR3 sequence is CAFTPSLLGDHTDKFIF. The CDR3 DNA sequence: TGTGCCTTTACGCCTTCCCTACTGGGGGATCACACCGATAAATTCATCTTT. The whole variable domain, filled in from reference TRDV3 and TRDJ1, reads CDKVTQSSPDQTVASGSEVVLLCTYDTVYSNPDLFWYRIRPDYSFQFVFYGDNSRSEGADFTQGRFSVKHILTQKAFHLVISPVRTEDSATYYCAFTPSLLGDHTDKFIFGKGTRVTVEP.

In its sample, this clone was seen a few times. This DNA's translation differs at residue 13 from TCRdb's protein, which comes from a much larger clone; a read error is likely, and the protein shown is translated from the DNA. The chain employs TRDV2 and TRDJ3, with 9 bases identical to TRDD3. The CDR3 is made up of 20 amino acids. Germline CDR1 and CDR2: GEAIGNYY and EKD. The V and J ends lost 0 bases and 5 bases, in that order; junction bases with no gene match: 13. The CDR3 region is CACDTRFVLGDGRDTRQMFF. Written as DNA, the CDR3 is TGTGCCTGTGACACCAGGTTCGTGCTGGGGGATGGACGGGACACCCGACAGATGTTTTTC.

To note about this clone: A read error may be the cause here, since a much bigger clone is one base away. This sequence joins TRDV2 and TRDJ3, with 8 bases that match TRDD3. V shed 0 bases, J shed 0 bases, and the junction held 18 bases outside the gene matches. This CDR3 contains 23 residues. Germline V CDR1 and CDR2: GEAIGNYY, EKD. CDR3 amino acids: CACDTVHPPYWGPSSWDTRQMFF. The CDR3 bases are TGTGCCTGTGACACCGTACATCCCCCCTACTGGGGGCCCAGCTCCTGGGACACCCGACAGATGTTTTTC.

About this clone itself: It differs at one base from a far larger clone, so likely a read error. Distinct nucleotide sequences in the sample also encode this CDR3. The chain combines TRDV2 with TRDJ3; 12 nucleotides agree with TRDD3. The CDR3 has 21 residues. J lost 2 bases, V lost 7 bases, and 17 bases had no gene match. CDR1 and CDR2 from the germline V gene are GEAIGNYY and EKD. The CDR3 protein is CACDPMYWGILKPWDTRQMFF. CDR3 in DNA: TGTGCCTGCGACCCGATGTACTGGGGGATACTAAAGCCCTGGGACACCCGACAGATGTTTTTC.

Notes on this clone: Germline and junction disagree at one end, which may indicate a read error. The chain links TRDV2 to TRDJ2; 10 bases are a match to TRDD3. Germline-derived CDR1 and CDR2 are GEAIGNYY and EKD. CDR3 length equals 18 residues. The CDR3 protein is CACATVLGDPSLTSQLFF. In DNA form, the CDR3 reads TGTGCCTGTGCCACCGTACTGGGGGATCCCTCTTTGACATCACAACTCTTCTTT.

This clone was detected only a few times. One base separates it from a far larger clone, so it is likely a read error. The V and J genes are TRDV2 and TRDJ3; 9 bases agree with TRDD3. The junction had 7 bases not matched to a gene; V was cut back by 2 bases and J by 0 bases. The germline V gene has CDR1 GEAIGNYY and CDR2 EKD. CDR3 size: 19 residues. The CDR3 nucleotides are TGTGCCTGTGACAAATACTGGGGGAAGAGCTCCTGGGACACCCGACAGATGTTTTTC. It codes for CACDKYWGKSSWDTRQMFF.

This clone occurred a few times. A far larger clone is only one base removed, so a read error is likely. Other DNA sequences of this sample code for an identical CDR3. The chain uses TRDV2 and TRDJ3; 8 nucleotides match TRDD3. Germline-derived CDR1 and CDR2 are GEAIGNYY and EKD. The CDR3 is 21 residues long. The CDR3 loop is CACDILTLGDPSSWDTRQMFF. In nucleotides, the CDR3 is TGTGCCTGTGACATCCTTACTCTGGGGGACCCCAGCTCCTGGGACACCCGGCAGATGTTTTTC.

Concerning this clone: Since a far larger clone is one base different, this is likely a read error. This same CDR3 is encoded by further DNA sequences in the sample. This rearrangement joins TRDV2 to TRDJ2; 12 bases match TRDD3. Germline-derived CDR1 and CDR2 are GEAIGNYY and EKD. CDR3 length equals 16 residues. The CDR3 DNA is TGTGCCTGTGACATACTGGGGGATACTTTGACAGCACAGCTCTTCTTT. This encodes CACDILGDTLTAQLFF.

Notes on this clone: Since a far larger clone is one base different, this is likely a read error. The sample holds other DNA sequences that translate to the same CDR3. The chain joins TRDV2 to TRDJ3; 11 bases line up with TRDD3. This CDR3 has 22 residues. Germline CDR1 GEAIGNYY, CDR2 EKD. V gave up 0 bases and J gave up 0 bases; unmatched junction bases: 12. The CDR3 loop is CACDTVVGDTPIGSWDTRQMFF. The CDR3 region has the DNA TGTGCCTGTGACACCGTGGTGGGGGATACGCCAATCGGCTCCTGGGACACCCGACAGATGTTTTTC.